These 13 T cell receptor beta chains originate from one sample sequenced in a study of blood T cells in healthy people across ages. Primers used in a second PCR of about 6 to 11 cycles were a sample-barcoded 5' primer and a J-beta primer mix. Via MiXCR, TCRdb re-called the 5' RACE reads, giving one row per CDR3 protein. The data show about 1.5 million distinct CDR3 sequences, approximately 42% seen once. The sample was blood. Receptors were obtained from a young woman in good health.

In DNA, the CDR3 is TGTGCCAGCGCGTGGAGCCTGTCCTACGAGCAGTACTTC. Its protein product is CASAWSLSYEQYF. The genes are TRBV27 and TRBJ2-1; D is undetermined. Judging by the DNA end, TRBJ2-7 fits better; the J call may be wrong. CDR1 and CDR2 from the germline V gene are MNHEY and SMNVEV (reference sequence). The CDR3 contains 13 residues.

CDR3 sequence: CASRKDRLDYGYTF. The CDR3 coding sequence is TGTGCCAGCAGGAAAGACAGGTTGGACTATGGCTACACCTTC. The chain is built from TRBV27 and TRBJ1-2; tentative D call: TRBD1 (6 bases). Germline CDR1 reads MNHEY; CDR2 reads SMNVEV (reference sequence). The CDR3 covers 14 residues. Trimming left V 6 bases short and J 3 bases short, with 14 bases between.

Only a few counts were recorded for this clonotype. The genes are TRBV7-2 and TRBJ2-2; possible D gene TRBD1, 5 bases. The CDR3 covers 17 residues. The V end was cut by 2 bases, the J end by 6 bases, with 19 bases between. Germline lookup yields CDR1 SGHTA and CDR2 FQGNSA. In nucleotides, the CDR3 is TGTGCCAGCAGCTTAAACTGGGCACAGGTTATTCCCGGGGAGCTGTTTTTT. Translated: CASSLNWAQVIPGELFF.

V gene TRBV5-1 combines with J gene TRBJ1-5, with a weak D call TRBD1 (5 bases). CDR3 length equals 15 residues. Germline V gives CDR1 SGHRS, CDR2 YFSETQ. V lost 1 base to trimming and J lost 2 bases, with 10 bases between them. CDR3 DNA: TGCGCCAGCAGCTTGAACGCGGGGGGCAATCAGCCCCAGCATTTT. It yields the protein CASSLNAGGNQPQHF.

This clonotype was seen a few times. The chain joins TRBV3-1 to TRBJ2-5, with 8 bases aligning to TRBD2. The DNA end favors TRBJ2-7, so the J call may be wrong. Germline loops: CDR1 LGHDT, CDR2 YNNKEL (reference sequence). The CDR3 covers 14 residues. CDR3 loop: CASSRTGTSYEQYF. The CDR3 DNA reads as TGTGCCAGCAGTCGAACCGGGACTAGCTACGAGCAGTACTTC.

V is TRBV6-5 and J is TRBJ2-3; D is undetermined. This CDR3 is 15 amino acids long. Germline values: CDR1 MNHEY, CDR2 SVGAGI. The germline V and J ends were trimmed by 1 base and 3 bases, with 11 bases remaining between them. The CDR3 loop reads CASSYFRSTTDTQYF. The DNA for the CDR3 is TGTGCCAGCAGTTACTTTAGGAGTACGACAGATACGCAGTATTTT.

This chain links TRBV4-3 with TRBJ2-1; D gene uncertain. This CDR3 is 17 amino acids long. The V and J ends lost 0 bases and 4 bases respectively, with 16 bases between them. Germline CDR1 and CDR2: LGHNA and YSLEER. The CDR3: CASSQDLPGGGYNEQFF. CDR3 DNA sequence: TGCGCCAGCAGCCAAGATTTACCGGGTGGCGGTTACAATGAGCAGTTCTTC.

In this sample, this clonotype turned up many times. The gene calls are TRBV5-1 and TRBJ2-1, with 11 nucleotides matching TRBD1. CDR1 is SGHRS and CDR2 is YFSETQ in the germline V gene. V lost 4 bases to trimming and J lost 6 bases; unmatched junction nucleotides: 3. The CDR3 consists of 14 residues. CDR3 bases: TGCGCCAGCAGCCCCGGGACAGGGGGCAATGAGCAGTTCTTC. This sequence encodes CASSPGTGGNEQFF.

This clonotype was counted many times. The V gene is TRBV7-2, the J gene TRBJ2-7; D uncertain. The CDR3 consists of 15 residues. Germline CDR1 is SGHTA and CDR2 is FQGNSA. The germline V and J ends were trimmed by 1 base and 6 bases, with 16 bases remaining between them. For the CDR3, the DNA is TGTGCCAGCAGCTTAGGGGCTGGTTTGGGTCTCGAGCAGTACTTC. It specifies CASSLGAGLGLEQYF.

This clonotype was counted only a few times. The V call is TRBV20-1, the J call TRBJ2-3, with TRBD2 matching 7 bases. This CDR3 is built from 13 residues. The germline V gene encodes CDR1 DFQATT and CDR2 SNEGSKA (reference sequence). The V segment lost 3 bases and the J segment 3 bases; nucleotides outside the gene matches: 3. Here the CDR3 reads CSARREGTDTQYF. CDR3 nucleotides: TGCAGTGCTAGGAGGGAGGGTACAGATACGCAGTATTTT.

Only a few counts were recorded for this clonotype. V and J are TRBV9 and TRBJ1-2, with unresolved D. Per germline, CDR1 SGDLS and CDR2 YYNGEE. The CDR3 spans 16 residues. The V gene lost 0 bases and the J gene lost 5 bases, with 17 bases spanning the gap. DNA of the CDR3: TGTGCCAGCAGCGTAGGCGTCAGGCCCCTTTGGTATGGCTACACCTTC. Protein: CASSVGVRPLWYGYTF.

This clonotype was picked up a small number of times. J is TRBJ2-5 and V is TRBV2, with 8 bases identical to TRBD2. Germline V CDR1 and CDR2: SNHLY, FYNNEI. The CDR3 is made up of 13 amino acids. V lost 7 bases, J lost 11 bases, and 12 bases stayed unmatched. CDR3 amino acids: CASISGTGNEQYF. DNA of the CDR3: TGTGCCAGCATTAGCGGGACGGGCAATGAGCAGTACTTC.

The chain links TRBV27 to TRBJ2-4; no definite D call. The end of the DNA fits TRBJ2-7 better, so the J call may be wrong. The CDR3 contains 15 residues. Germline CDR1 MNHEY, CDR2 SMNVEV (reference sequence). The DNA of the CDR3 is TGTGCCAGCAGAACCACAAACGTCCTCAACTACGAGCAGTACTTC. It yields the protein CASRTTNVLNYEQYF.